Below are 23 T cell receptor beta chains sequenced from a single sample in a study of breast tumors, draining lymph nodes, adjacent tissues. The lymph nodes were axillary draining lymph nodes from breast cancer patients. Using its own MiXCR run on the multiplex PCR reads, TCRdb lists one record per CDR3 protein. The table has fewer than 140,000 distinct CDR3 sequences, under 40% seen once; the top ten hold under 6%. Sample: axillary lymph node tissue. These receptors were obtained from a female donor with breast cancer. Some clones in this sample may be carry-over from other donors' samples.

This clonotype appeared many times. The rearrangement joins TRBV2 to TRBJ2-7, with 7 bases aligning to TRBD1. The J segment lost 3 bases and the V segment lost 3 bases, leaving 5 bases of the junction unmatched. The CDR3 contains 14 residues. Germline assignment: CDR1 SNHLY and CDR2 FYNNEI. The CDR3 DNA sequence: TGTGCCAGCAGTGACGGGTCAGGGGGCTACGAGCAGTACTTC. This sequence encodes CASSDGSGGYEQYF. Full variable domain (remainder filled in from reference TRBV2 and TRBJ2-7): EPEVTQTPSHQVTQMGQEVILRCVPISNHLYFYWYRQILGQKVEFLVSFYNNEISEKSEIFDDQFSVERPDGSNFTLKIRSTKLEDSAMYFCASSDGSGGYEQYFGPGTRLTVT.

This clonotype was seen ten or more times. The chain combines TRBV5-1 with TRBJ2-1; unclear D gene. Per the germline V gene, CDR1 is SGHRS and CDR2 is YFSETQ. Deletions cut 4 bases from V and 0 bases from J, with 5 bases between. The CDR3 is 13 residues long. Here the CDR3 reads CASSPDSYNEQFF. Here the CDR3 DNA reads TGCGCCAGCAGCCCGGACTCCTACAATGAGCAGTTCTTC.

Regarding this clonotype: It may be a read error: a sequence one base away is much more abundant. The CDR3 DNA follows: TGCAGTGCTACGGGACAGGGGGGTAACACTGAAGCTTTCTTT. Translating it yields CSATGQGGNTEAFF. V and J are TRBV20-1 and TRBJ1-1, with TRBD1 identical over 11 bases. Germline loops: CDR1 DFQATT, CDR2 SNEGSKA (reference sequence). CDR3 size: 14 residues. After removal of 4 bases from V and 2 bases from J, the junction contained 3 bases not matched to a gene.

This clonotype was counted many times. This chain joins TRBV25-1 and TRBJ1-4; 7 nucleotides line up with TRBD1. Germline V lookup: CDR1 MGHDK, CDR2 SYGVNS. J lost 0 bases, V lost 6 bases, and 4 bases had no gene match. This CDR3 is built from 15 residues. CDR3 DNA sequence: TGTGCCAGCAGCCCGGGACAGTCAACTAATGAAAAACTGTTTTTT. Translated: CASSPGQSTNEKLFF.

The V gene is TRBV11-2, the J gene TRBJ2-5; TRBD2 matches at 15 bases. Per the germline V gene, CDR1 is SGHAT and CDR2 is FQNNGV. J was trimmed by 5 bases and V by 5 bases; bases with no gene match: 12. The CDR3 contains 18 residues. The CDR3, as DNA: TGTGCCAGCAGCCCCACGGGACTAGCGGGAGGTCAGGGGGAGACCCAGTACTTC. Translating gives CASSPTGLAGGQGETQYF.

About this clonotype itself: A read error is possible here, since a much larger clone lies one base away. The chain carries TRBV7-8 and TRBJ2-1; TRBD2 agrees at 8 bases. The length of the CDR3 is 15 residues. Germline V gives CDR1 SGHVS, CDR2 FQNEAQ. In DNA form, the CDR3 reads TGTGCCAGCAGCTTAGACCGGACTAGCACCCGTGAGCAGCTCTTC. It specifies CASSLDRTSTREQLF.

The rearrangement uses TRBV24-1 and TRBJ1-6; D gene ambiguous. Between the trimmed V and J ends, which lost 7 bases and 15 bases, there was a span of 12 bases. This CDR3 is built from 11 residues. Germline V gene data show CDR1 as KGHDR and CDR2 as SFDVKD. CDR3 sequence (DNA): TGTGCCACCAGCGCCCGGACCTACCTCCACTTT. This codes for CATSARTYLHF.

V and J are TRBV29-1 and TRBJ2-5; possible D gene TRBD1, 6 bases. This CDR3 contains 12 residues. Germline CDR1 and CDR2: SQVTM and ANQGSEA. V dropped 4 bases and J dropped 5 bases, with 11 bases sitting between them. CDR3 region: CSVGTTGETQYF. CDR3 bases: TGCAGCGTTGGAACCACAGGGGAGACCCAGTACTTC.

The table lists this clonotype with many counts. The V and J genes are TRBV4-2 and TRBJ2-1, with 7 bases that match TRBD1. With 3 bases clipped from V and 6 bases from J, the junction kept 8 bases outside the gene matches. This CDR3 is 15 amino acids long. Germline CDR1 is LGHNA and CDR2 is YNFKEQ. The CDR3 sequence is CASSHDLQGTNEQFF. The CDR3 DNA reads TGTGCCAGCAGCCACGATTTACAGGGGACCAATGAGCAGTTCTTC.

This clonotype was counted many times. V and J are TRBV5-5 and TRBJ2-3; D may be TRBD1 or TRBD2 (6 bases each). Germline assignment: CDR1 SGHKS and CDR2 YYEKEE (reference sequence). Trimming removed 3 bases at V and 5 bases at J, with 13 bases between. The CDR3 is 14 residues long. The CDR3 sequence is CASSYPGGGDTQYF. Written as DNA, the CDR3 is TGTGCCAGCAGCTATCCCGGGGGCGGAGATACGCAGTATTTT.

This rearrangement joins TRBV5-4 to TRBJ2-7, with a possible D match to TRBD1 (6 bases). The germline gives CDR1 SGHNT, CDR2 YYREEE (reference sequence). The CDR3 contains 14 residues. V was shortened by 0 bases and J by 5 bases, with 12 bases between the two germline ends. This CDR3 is CASSLAGAGDEQYF. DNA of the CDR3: TGTGCCAGCAGCTTGGCAGGGGCCGGCGACGAGCAGTACTTC.

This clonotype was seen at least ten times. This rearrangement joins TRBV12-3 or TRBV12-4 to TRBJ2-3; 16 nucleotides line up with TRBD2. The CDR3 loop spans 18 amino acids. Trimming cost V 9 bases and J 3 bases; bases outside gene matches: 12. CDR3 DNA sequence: TGTGCCAGTTCGAAAGGGGGACTAGCGGGGGGGCTTACAGATACGCAGTATTTT. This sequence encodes CASSKGGLAGGLTDTQYF.

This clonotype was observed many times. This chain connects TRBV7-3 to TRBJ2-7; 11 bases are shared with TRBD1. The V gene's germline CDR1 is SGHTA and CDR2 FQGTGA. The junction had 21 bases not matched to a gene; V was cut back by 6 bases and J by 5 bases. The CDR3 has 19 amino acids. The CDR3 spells CASSVPSRTGGKRGHEQYF. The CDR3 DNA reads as TGTGCCAGCAGTGTGCCGTCGCGGACAGGGGGCAAAAGGGGACACGAGCAGTACTTC.

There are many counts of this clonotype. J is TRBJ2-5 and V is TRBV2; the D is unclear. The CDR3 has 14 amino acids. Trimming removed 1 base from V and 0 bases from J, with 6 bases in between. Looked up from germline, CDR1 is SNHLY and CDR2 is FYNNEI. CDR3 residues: CASSEDAYQETQYF. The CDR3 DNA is TGTGCCAGCAGTGAAGATGCGTACCAAGAGACCCAGTACTTC.

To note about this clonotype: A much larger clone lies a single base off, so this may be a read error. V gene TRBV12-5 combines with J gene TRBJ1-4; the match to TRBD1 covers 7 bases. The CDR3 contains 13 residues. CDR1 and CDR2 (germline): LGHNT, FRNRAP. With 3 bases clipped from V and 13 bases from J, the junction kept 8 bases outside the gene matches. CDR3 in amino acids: CASGFDPWDRLFF. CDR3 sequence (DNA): TGTGCTAGTGGTTTCGACCCCTGGGACAGACTGTTTTTT.

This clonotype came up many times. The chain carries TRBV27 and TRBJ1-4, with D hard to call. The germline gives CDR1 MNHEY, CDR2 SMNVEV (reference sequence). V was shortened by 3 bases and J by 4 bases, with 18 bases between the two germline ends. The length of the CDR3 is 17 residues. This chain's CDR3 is CASSLSALRALNEKLFF. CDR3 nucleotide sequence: TGTGCCAGCAGTTTGAGTGCGCTTCGGGCCCTTAATGAAAAACTGTTTTTT.

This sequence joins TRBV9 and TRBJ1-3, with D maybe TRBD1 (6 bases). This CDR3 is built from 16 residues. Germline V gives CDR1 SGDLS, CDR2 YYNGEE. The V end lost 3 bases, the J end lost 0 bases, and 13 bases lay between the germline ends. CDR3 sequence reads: CASSARGGTSGNTIYF. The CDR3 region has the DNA TGTGCCAGCAGCGCTAGGGGGGGGACCTCTGGAAACACCATATATTTT.

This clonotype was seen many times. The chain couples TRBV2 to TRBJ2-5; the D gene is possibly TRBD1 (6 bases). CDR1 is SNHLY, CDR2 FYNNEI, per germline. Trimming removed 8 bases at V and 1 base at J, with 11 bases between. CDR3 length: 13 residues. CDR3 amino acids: CASPRDIQETQYF. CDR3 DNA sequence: TGTGCCAGCCCCAGGGACATCCAAGAGACCCAGTACTTC.

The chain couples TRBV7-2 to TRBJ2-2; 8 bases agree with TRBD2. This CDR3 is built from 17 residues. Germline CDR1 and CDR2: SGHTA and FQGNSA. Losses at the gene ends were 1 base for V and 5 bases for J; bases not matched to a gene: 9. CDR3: CASSLGSLAGRTGELFF. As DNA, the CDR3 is TGTGCCAGCAGCTTAGGGTCCCTAGCGGGTCGTACCGGGGAGCTGTTTTTT.

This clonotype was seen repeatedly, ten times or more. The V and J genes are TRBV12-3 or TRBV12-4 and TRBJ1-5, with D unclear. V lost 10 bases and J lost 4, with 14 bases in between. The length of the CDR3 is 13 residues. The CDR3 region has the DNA TGTGCCACCGGTAGGGCAAGTAATCAGCCCCAGCATTTT. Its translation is CATGRASNQPQHF.

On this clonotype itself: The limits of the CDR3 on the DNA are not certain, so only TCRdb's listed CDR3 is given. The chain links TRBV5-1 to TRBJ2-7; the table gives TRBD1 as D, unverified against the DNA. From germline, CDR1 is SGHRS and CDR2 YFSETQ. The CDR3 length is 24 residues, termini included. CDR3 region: CASSFFICSARGGTGGASSYEQYF.

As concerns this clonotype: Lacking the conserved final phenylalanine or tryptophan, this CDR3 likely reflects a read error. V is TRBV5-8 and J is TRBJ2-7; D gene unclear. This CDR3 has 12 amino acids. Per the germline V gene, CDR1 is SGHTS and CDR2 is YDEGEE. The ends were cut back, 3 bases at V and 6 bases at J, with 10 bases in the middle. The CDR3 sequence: CASSYQVSEQYL. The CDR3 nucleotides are TGTGCCAGCAGCTACCAGGTGAGCGAGCAGTACCTC.

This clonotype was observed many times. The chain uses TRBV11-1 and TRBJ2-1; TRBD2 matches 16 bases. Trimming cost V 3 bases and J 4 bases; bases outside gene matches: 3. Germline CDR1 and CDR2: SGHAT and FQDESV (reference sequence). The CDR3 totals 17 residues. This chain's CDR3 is CASSLGLAGGSYNEQFF. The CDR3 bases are TGTGCCAGCAGCTTGGGACTAGCGGGAGGGTCGTACAATGAGCAGTTCTTC.